The 23 T cell receptor beta chains below all came from one sample that was sequenced in a study of blood T cell dynamics during melanoma immunotherapy. The table came from immunoSEQ multiplex PCR; TCRdb's copy has only in-frame clones and leaves some out. The table lists approximately 10,000 clones, approximately 91% of them singletons. Noted time point: week 3, after first cycle of checkpoint inhibitor. The material was blood, obtained from a patient treated with checkpoint blockade. These receptors were obtained from a human donor with melanoma.

The rearrangement joins TRBV28 to TRBJ2-2; no clear D. The V end lost 5 bases, the J end lost 0 bases, and 13 bases lay between the germline ends. The CDR3 spans 16 residues. Germline lookup yields CDR1 MDHEN and CDR2 SYDVKM. CDR3 loop: CASSPIGRPNTGELFF. The CDR3 coding sequence is TGTGCCAGCAGTCCGATAGGACGGCCGAACACCGGGGAGCTGTTTTTT.

The chain links TRBV7-9 to TRBJ2-7, with D maybe TRBD2 (6 bases). The V gene lost 1 base and the J gene lost 6 bases, with 7 bases spanning the gap. Germline V gene lookup returns CDR1 SEHNR and CDR2 FQNEAQ (reference sequence). This CDR3 comprises 12 residues. The CDR3 nucleotides read TGTGCCAGCAGCTTAGGGGGAGGCGAGCAGTACTTC. Protein: CASSLGGGEQYF. The variable domain in full, completed from reference TRBV7-9 and TRBJ2-7, reads DTGVSQNPRHKITKRGQNVTFRCDPISEHNRLYWYRQTLGQGPEFLTYFQNEAQLEKSRLLSDRFSAERPKGSFSTLEIQRTEQGDSAMYLCASSLGGGEQYFGPGTRLTVT.

This clone turned up a few times. The V gene is TRBV27, the J gene TRBJ1-1; D gene ambiguous. Germline lookup yields CDR1 MNHEY and CDR2 SMNVEV (reference sequence). The CDR3 extends over 11 amino acids. Between the trimmed V and J ends, which lost 5 bases and 2 bases, there was a span of 3 bases. The CDR3 loop is CASSQNTEAFF. The CDR3 DNA reads as TGTGCCAGCAGTCAAAACACTGAAGCTTTCTTT.

The rearrangement uses TRBV2 and TRBJ1-2, with D possibly TRBD1 on 6 matching bases. The CDR3 runs 13 residues. V was shortened by 8 bases and J by 7 bases, with 17 bases between the two germline ends. The germline V gene has CDR1 SNHLY and CDR2 FYNNEI. DNA of the CDR3: TGTGCCAGCCGTAACCCAGGGACACTTGGCTACACCTTC. This translates into CASRNPGTLGYTF.

The V and J genes are TRBV7-3 and TRBJ1-2; 8 positions match TRBD1. There are 14 residues in the CDR3. CDR1 and CDR2 (germline): SGHTA, FQGTGA. With 4 bases clipped from V and 8 bases from J, the junction kept 9 bases outside the gene matches. CDR3 nucleotide sequence: TGTGCCAGCAGCTGGAGGCAGGGGGCTGGAGGCTACACCTTC. Encoded protein: CASSWRQGAGGYTF.

The rearrangement links TRBV7-9 to TRBJ1-3; weak D call: TRBD1 (6 bases). The germline CDR1 and CDR2 sequences are SEHNR and FQNEAQ (reference sequence). The V gene lost 5 bases and the J gene lost 2 bases, with 13 bases spanning the gap. This CDR3 has 15 residues. CDR3 DNA: TGTGCCAGCAGCATAACAGGGTTGCCTGGAAACACCATATATTTT. Its protein product is CASSITGLPGNTIYF.

This sequence joins TRBV18 and TRBJ2-6; D is uncertain. Trimming cost V 0 bases and J 0 bases, with 6 bases left between them. This CDR3 is built from 16 residues. Germline loops: CDR1 KGHSH, CDR2 LQKENI. CDR3 in amino acids: CASSPPGSSGANVLTF. DNA for the CDR3: TGTGCCAGCTCACCACCGGGTAGCTCTGGGGCCAACGTCCTGACTTTC.

The V call is TRBV6-5, the J call TRBJ1-2; the D is unclear. The CDR3 totals 13 residues. Germline V gives CDR1 MNHEY, CDR2 SVGAGI. V lost 6 bases and J lost 8, with 16 bases in between. CDR3 protein: CASSNGLTWGYTF. CDR3 DNA: TGTGCCAGCAGCAACGGACTAACCTGGGGCTACACCTTC.

The gene calls are TRBV28 and TRBJ1-4; D is ambiguous. Germline V gives CDR1 MDHEN, CDR2 SYDVKM. The CDR3 extends over 14 amino acids. Trimming removed 3 bases from V and 5 bases from J, with 10 bases in between. CDR3 residues: CASSFWPENEKLFF. For the CDR3, the DNA is TGTGCCAGCAGTTTTTGGCCAGAGAATGAAAAACTGTTTTTT.

The genes are TRBV2 and TRBJ1-5; D is possibly TRBD1 (6 bases). CDR1 and CDR2 (germline): SNHLY, FYNNEI. CDR3 size: 14 residues. Trimming took 9 bases from V and 7 from J, leaving 19 bases between them. The CDR3 protein is CARVLQGLGQPQHF. DNA of the CDR3: TGTGCCAGGGTCCTACAGGGACTTGGGCAGCCCCAGCATTTT.

The chain uses TRBV28 and TRBJ2-2; 13 nucleotides agree with TRBD2. Germline lookup yields CDR1 MDHEN and CDR2 SYDVKM. V was clipped by 2 bases and J by 8 bases; unmatched bases: 8. The CDR3 runs 17 residues. The CDR3 protein is CASSLRRLAGGRGELFF. The DNA of the CDR3 is TGTGCCAGCAGTTTACGCCGACTAGCGGGAGGCCGTGGGGAGCTGTTTTTT. The entire variable domain, with the rest obtained from reference TRBV28 and TRBJ2-2, is as follows: DVKVTQSSRYLVKRTGEKVFLECVQDMDHENMFWYRQDPGLGLRLIYFSYDVKMKEKGDIPEGYSVSREKKERFSLILESASTNQTSMYLCASSLRRLAGGRGELFFGEGSRLTVL.

The V call is TRBV28, the J call TRBJ2-2; 8 nucleotides match TRBD1. The CDR3 length is 14 residues. V shed 8 bases and J 1 base; nucleotides not matched to a gene: 3. Germline CDR1 and CDR2: MDHEN and SYDVKM. CDR3: CASGQGRNTGELFF. The CDR3 coding sequence is TGTGCCAGCGGACAGGGCAGGAACACCGGGGAGCTGTTTTTT.

The table lists this clone with a count of one. The V gene is TRBV5-1, the J gene TRBJ2-3; TRBD1 matches 7 bases. J was trimmed by 2 bases and V by 4 bases; bases with no gene match: 22. Germline V gives CDR1 SGHRS, CDR2 YFSETQ. The CDR3 covers 20 residues. The DNA of the CDR3 is TGCGCCAGCAGCCATAGGAGCAGGGGGTTTCGATTTAACTCCACAGATACGCAGTATTTT. This encodes CASSHRSRGFRFNSTDTQYF.

The genes are TRBV7-2 and TRBJ2-6; 11 nucleotides match TRBD1. Germline V gene sequence: CDR1 SGHTA, CDR2 FQGNSA. V trimming: 4 bases; J trimming: 2 bases; junction bases outside the gene matches: 4. The CDR3 runs 17 residues. Written as DNA, the CDR3 is TGTGCCAGCAGCTACCGGGACAGGGGGGCTGGGGCCAACGTCCTGACTTTC. The encoded protein is CASSYRDRGAGANVLTF.

This clone was recorded only once. The V and J genes are TRBV7-9 and TRBJ1-2, with D perhaps matching TRBD1 (5 bases). Germline loops: CDR1 SEHNR, CDR2 FQNEAQ (reference sequence). The CDR3 covers 15 residues. The V end lost 1 base, the J end lost 3 bases, and 12 bases lay between the germline ends. This CDR3 is CASSLGARVDYGYTF. The CDR3 nucleotides read TGTGCCAGCAGCTTAGGAGCCAGGGTGGACTATGGCTACACCTTC.

The CDR3 here is CAGGPGEQFF. The CDR3 nucleotides read TGTGCCGGAGGGCCAGGTGAGCAGTTCTTC. The chain combines TRBV19 with TRBJ2-1, with D possibly being TRBD2 (6 bases). CDR3 size: 10 residues. Per the germline V gene, CDR1 is LNHDA and CDR2 is SQIVND (reference sequence). V lost 11 bases to trimming and J lost 9 bases, with 11 bases between them.

The V call is TRBV10-3, the J call TRBJ1-2, with D hard to call. With 0 bases removed from V and 4 bases from J, the gap between germline ends came to 6 bases. The CDR3 spans 13 residues. CDR1 and CDR2 (germline): ENHRY, SYGVKD. The CDR3 reads CAISESRTYGYTF. CDR3 DNA: TGTGCCATCAGTGAGTCACGAACCTATGGCTACACCTTC.

The chain employs TRBV7-9 and TRBJ2-6; 13 nucleotides align to TRBD2. The junction had 7 bases not matched to a gene; V was cut back by 7 bases and J by 4 bases. The CDR3 length is 17 residues. CDR1 is SEHNR, CDR2 FQNEAQ, per germline (reference sequence). The CDR3 loop reads CASKGLAGAPGANVLTF. Written as DNA, the CDR3 is TGTGCCAGCAAAGGACTAGCGGGAGCACCAGGGGCCAACGTCCTGACTTTC. The whole variable domain, filled in from reference TRBV7-9 and TRBJ2-6, reads DTGVSQNPRHKITKRGQNVTFRCDPISEHNRLYWYRQTLGQGPEFLTYFQNEAQLEKSRLLSDRFSAERPKGSFSTLEIQRTEQGDSAMYLCASKGLAGAPGANVLTFGAGSRLTVL.

The chain uses TRBV6-1 and TRBJ2-7, with D perhaps TRBD2 (6 bases). There are 15 residues in the CDR3. Per germline, CDR1 MNHNS and CDR2 SASEGT. The ends were cut back, 1 base at V and 2 bases at J, with 12 bases in the middle. The CDR3 region has the DNA TGTGCCAGCAGTGAAGTAGGGACTTTCACCTACGAGCAGTACTTC. Residues: CASSEVGTFTYEQYF.

This chain joins TRBV11-2 and TRBJ2-1; TRBD2 agrees at 8 bases. J was trimmed by 4 bases and V by 4 bases; bases with no gene match: 12. CDR1 SGHAT and CDR2 FQNNGV come from the germline V gene. The CDR3 extends over 17 amino acids. The CDR3 protein is CASSYTRAGGLYNEQFF. DNA of the CDR3: TGTGCCAGCAGCTACACTAGGGCGGGAGGACTTTACAATGAGCAGTTCTTC.

The rearrangement links TRBV5-6 to TRBJ2-1; D is perhaps TRBD1 (6 bases). Germline values: CDR1 SGHDT, CDR2 YYEEEE. Trimming took off 0 bases at V and 0 bases at J, with 13 bases between the two ends. The CDR3 has 17 residues. CDR3 protein: CASSLAPTGSSYNEQFF. In nucleotides, the CDR3 is TGTGCCAGCAGCTTGGCCCCTACAGGGAGCTCCTACAATGAGCAGTTCTTC. The full variable domain, rest sourced from reference TRBV5-6 and TRBJ2-1, is DAGVTQSPTHLIKTRGQQVTLRCSPKSGHDTVSWYQQALGQGPQFIFQYYEEEERQRGNFPDRFSGHQFPNYSSELNVNALLLGDSALYLCASSLAPTGSSYNEQFFGPGTRLTVL.

Written as DNA, the CDR3 is TGTGCCAGCAGCCAACGACAGGGGACCGGAAACACCATATATTTT. This gives the protein CASSQRQGTGNTIYF. The chain joins TRBV11-2 to TRBJ1-3, with 8 bases identical to TRBD1. Germline trimming cut 5 bases from V and 4 bases from J; bases unmatched to any gene: 7. The V gene's germline CDR1 is SGHAT and CDR2 FQNNGV. The CDR3 is 15 residues long. Drawing the rest from reference TRBV11-2 and TRBJ1-3, the complete variable domain is EAGVAQSPRYKIIEKRQSVAFWCNPISGHATLYWYQQILGQGPKLLIQFQNNGVVDDSQLPKDRFSAERLKGVDSTLKIQPAKLEDSAVYLCASSQRQGTGNTIYFGEGSWLTVV.

The chain couples TRBV7-2 to TRBJ2-6, with 15 nucleotides matching TRBD2. After removal of 4 bases from V and 1 base from J, the junction contained 2 bases not matched to a gene. The CDR3 has 18 residues. Per germline, CDR1 SGHTA and CDR2 FQGNSA. The CDR3 spells CASSSGLAGGSGANVLTF. The CDR3 DNA reads as TGTGCCAGCAGCTCGGGACTAGCGGGAGGTTCTGGGGCCAACGTCCTGACTTTC.